The 9 T cell receptor beta chains given below trace back to one sample, sequenced in a study of human T cells and chemical hapten exposure. The time point here: pre-sensitization, week 0. Treatment: therapeutic diphenylcyclopropenone sensitization with weekly scalp DPC. TCRdb recomputed calls from the RACE reads with MiXCR, one row per CDR3 protein. The sample contains about 87,000 distinct CDR3 sequences, 8% to 10% of which appear only once. The source was whole blood, collected in connection with sensitization to the hapten diphenylcyclopropenone (DPC). These receptors originate from a woman in her thirties or forties with alopecia areata. Some clones in this sample may be carry-over from other donors' samples.

The J gene is TRBJ1-4, the V gene TRBV18; D unclear. Trimming pared 3 bases from V and 0 bases from J, leaving 14 bases between. This CDR3 region has 17 residues. The germline V gene encodes CDR1 KGHSH and CDR2 LQKENI. Here the CDR3 reads CASSPRRAVATNEKLFF. The CDR3 DNA reads TGTGCCAGCTCACCTAGGCGGGCAGTTGCAACTAATGAAAAACTGTTTTTT.

The gene calls are TRBV6-2 or TRBV6-3 and TRBJ2-2; the D is unclear. The V gene's germline CDR1 is MNHEY and CDR2 SVGEGT. Trimming took off 6 bases at V and 5 bases at J, with 13 bases between the two ends. CDR3 size: 14 residues. The CDR3 loop is CASRETGGTGELFF. CDR3 sequence (DNA): TGTGCCAGCAGAGAAACCGGTGGGACCGGGGAGCTGTTTTTT.

The table lists this clonotype with many counts. The CDR3 sequence is CASSLATDTQYF. The CDR3, as DNA: TGTGCCAGCAGCTTAGCTACAGATACGCAGTATTTT. This chain uses TRBV7-2 with TRBJ2-3; the D is unclear. The germline gives CDR1 SGHTA, CDR2 FQGNSA. V gave up 0 bases and J gave up 3 bases, with 1 base separating them. CDR3 size: 12 residues.

There are a few counts of this clonotype. The chain uses TRBV20-1 and TRBJ1-6, with 9 positions matching TRBD1. The CDR3 is 14 amino acids. Germline values: CDR1 DFQATT, CDR2 SNEGSKA (reference sequence). J was trimmed by 7 bases and V by 1 base; bases with no gene match: 2. The CDR3 DNA reads TGCAGTGCTAGAGCCGGGACAGGGAATTCACCCCTCCACTTT. Translation gives CSARAGTGNSPLHF.

The CDR3 DNA follows: TGCAGTGCTGGGAGTGGGGACAGAAACGAGCAGTACTTC. Translating gives CSAGSGDRNEQYF. The J gene is TRBJ2-7, the V gene TRBV20-1; TRBD1 matches 7 bases. Germline CDR1 reads DFQATT; CDR2 reads SNEGSKA (reference sequence). The trim removed 5 bases at V and 5 bases at J, leaving 9 bases unmatched. The CDR3 consists of 13 residues.

This clonotype came up a few times. The chain is built from TRBV5-1 and TRBJ2-2; D not resolved. The CDR3 totals 13 residues. The germline V gene encodes CDR1 SGHRS and CDR2 YFSETQ. The V end was cut by 0 bases, the J end by 5 bases, with 5 bases between. CDR3 nucleotide sequence: TGCGCCAGCAGCTTGGGCGTGACCGGGGAGCTGTTTTTT. Translation gives CASSLGVTGELFF. The full variable domain, its missing parts supplied by reference TRBV5-1 and TRBJ2-2, is KAGVTQTPRYLIKTRGQQVTLSCSPISGHRSVSWYQQTPGQGLQFLFEYFSETQRNKGNFPGRFSGRQFSNSRSEMNVSTLELGDSALYLCASSLGVTGELFFGEGSRLTVL.

The V call is TRBV5-1, the J call TRBJ2-7; D ambiguous. V lost 0 bases and J 1 base, leaving 8 bases between the germline ends. In germline, CDR1 is SGHRS, CDR2 YFSETQ. This CDR3 has 14 residues. The CDR3 loop is CASSLGVLSYEQYF. The CDR3 DNA is TGCGCCAGCAGCTTGGGGGTCCTATCCTACGAGCAGTACTTC.

At least ten counts were recorded for this clonotype. J is TRBJ1-1 and V is TRBV20-1; D is perhaps TRBD1 (5 bases). The V and J ends lost 2 bases and 0 bases respectively, with 10 bases between them. The germline gives CDR1 DFQATT, CDR2 SNEGSKA (reference sequence). CDR3 length equals 14 residues. CDR3 nucleotides: TGCAGTGCTAGACGGGACGGATTGAACACTGAAGCTTTCTTT. This sequence encodes CSARRDGLNTEAFF.

This clonotype was picked up many times. The gene calls are TRBV12-3 or TRBV12-4 and TRBJ2-7; perhaps TRBD1 as D (5 bases). CDR3 size: 12 residues. The V gene lost 6 bases and the J gene lost 1 base, with 7 bases spanning the gap. The CDR3 here is CASSSGSYEQYF. The CDR3 bases are TGTGCCAGCAGCTCAGGGTCCTACGAGCAGTACTTC.